Presented here are 25 T cell receptor beta chains from one specimen sequenced in a study of low-dose radiotherapy and immunotherapy resistance in tumors. Time point denoted: after trial treatment. Treatment given: LDRT plus nivolumab, ipilimumab, low-dose cyclophosphamide and aspirin (RACIN trial). Both TCRalpha and TCRbeta chains were reverse transcribed with V-gene-specific primers. TCR amplification involved 15 to 25 PCR cycles with a constant-region primer and V-primer adapter. TCRdb called the reads again in MiXCR, with one record for every CDR3 protein. Of around 80,000 distinct CDR3 sequences listed, less than 20% are singletons. Sequencing used PBMCs, obtained after low-dose radiotherapy plus immunotherapy. Receptors were obtained from a male donor with prostate cancer.

This clonotype was found many times. The V gene is TRBV27, the J gene TRBJ2-5, with TRBD2 matching over 7 bases. V shed 8 bases, J shed 4 bases, and the junction held 7 bases outside the gene matches. Looked up from germline, CDR1 is MNHEY and CDR2 is SMNVEV (reference sequence). The CDR3 is 13 residues long. Here the CDR3 DNA reads TGTGCCAGCGGACGCGGGGGATCAGAGACCCAGTACTTC. It encodes CASGRGGSETQYF.

This clonotype was observed at least ten times. The chain carries TRBV6-2 or TRBV6-3 and TRBJ2-2, with D tentatively TRBD2 (6 bases). CDR1 MNHEY and CDR2 SVGEGT come from the germline V gene. The CDR3 totals 14 residues. Trimming cost V 7 bases and J 3 bases, with 12 bases left between them. The CDR3 nucleotides are TGTGCCAGCAAATCACTAGCAGACACCGGGGAGCTGTTTTTT. It yields the protein CASKSLADTGELFF.

This clonotype came up many times. The chain combines TRBV6-2 or TRBV6-3 with TRBJ2-7; TRBD1 matches 9 bases. Per the germline V gene, CDR1 is MNHEY and CDR2 is SVGEGT. Germline trimming cut 2 bases from V and 2 bases from J; bases unmatched to any gene: 4. The CDR3 spans 15 residues. This chain's CDR3 is CASSYDRGVTYEQYF. CDR3 DNA sequence: TGTGCCAGCAGTTACGACAGGGGGGTCACCTACGAGCAGTACTTC.

This clonotype was seen many times. The J gene is TRBJ2-3, the V gene TRBV5-1; TRBD1 agrees at 9 bases. The V gene end was trimmed by 4 bases and the J gene end by 3 bases; junction bases not matched to a gene: 6. This CDR3 spans 15 amino acids. Germline V gene data show CDR1 as SGHRS and CDR2 as YFSETQ. CDR3 DNA: TGCGCCAGCAGCACGGGACAGGGTGGGACAGATACGCAGTATTTT. Protein: CASSTGQGGTDTQYF. The complete variable domain, with remaining parts taken from reference TRBV5-1 and TRBJ2-3, reads KAGVTQTPRYLIKTRGQQVTLSCSPISGHRSVSWYQQTPGQGLQFLFEYFSETQRNKGNFPGRFSGRQFSNSRSEMNVSTLELGDSALYLCASSTGQGGTDTQYFGPGTRLTVL.

This clonotype was observed many times. Here the CDR3 DNA reads TGTGCCAGCAGCTTAGCGGGGGGAACCGGAAACACCATATATTTT. Protein: CASSLAGGTGNTIYF. The V call is TRBV7-9, the J call TRBJ1-3, with a weak D call TRBD1 (5 bases). The CDR3 is 15 residues long. Per the germline V gene, CDR1 is SEHNR and CDR2 is FQNEAQ (reference sequence). Trimming took off 0 bases at V and 4 bases at J, with 10 bases between the two ends. Using reference TRBV7-9 and TRBJ1-3 for the parts outside the CDR3, the full variable domain is DTGVSQNPRHKITKRGQNVTFRCDPISEHNRLYWYRQTLGQGPEFLTYFQNEAQLEKSRLLSDRFSAERPKGSFSTLEIQRTEQGDSAMYLCASSLAGGTGNTIYFGEGSWLTVV.

This clonotype was observed at least ten times. The V and J genes are TRBV29-1 and TRBJ1-1, with D tentatively TRBD1 (5 bases). Trimming took off 4 bases at V and 1 base at J, with 10 bases between the two ends. CDR1 is SQVTM, CDR2 ANQGSEA, per germline. This CDR3 is built from 13 residues. The CDR3 coding sequence is TGCAGCGTTGCGTGGGACTCGAACACTGAAGCTTTCTTT. Translation gives CSVAWDSNTEAFF.

This clonotype ranks as medium-sized. V is TRBV28 and J is TRBJ2-7; TRBD2 is a possible D gene (5 bases). The CDR3 covers 15 residues. The germline V gene has CDR1 MDHEN and CDR2 SYDVKM. Trimming took off 5 bases at V and 1 base at J, with 15 bases between the two ends. CDR3 in DNA: TGTGCCAGCAGTCCGGCCGGCGGGCCGTCCTACGAGCAGTACTTC. Encoded protein: CASSPAGGPSYEQYF.

This clonotype occurred once. V gene TRBV20-1 combines with J gene TRBJ2-1, with a tentative D call TRBD2 (5 bases). Germline lookup yields CDR1 DFQATT and CDR2 SNEGSKA (reference sequence). V lost 3 bases and J lost 0, with 15 bases in between. CDR3 length equals 16 residues. CDR3 in DNA: TGCAGTGCTAGGGGTCTAGCCTTCAGCTCCTACAATGAGCAGTTCTTC. Its translation is CSARGLAFSSYNEQFF.

This clonotype was counted between two and nine times. This sequence joins TRBV28 and TRBJ1-5; D unresolved. CDR3 size: 8 residues. V was cut by 11 bases and J by 9 bases, with 5 bases left in between. The germline V gene encodes CDR1 MDHEN and CDR2 SYDVKM. The CDR3 DNA reads as TGTGCCGTCGGGCCCCAGCATTTT. It yields the protein CAVGPQHF.

This clonotype was found many times. The chain is built from TRBV28 and TRBJ2-4; the D gene could be TRBD1 or TRBD2 (6 bases each). The CDR3 loop spans 14 amino acids. Germline values: CDR1 MDHEN, CDR2 SYDVKM. V gave up 5 bases and J gave up 5 bases, with 13 bases separating them. CDR3 bases: TGTGCCAGCAGTCCCTGGGGGGCTGAAAACATTCAGTACTTC. Protein product: CASSPWGAENIQYF.

This clonotype was recorded many times. CDR3 amino acids: CASSKRYPGQWSSSYEQYF. CDR3 nucleotide sequence: TGTGCCAGCAGCAAACGATACCCGGGACAGTGGTCTAGCTCCTACGAGCAGTACTTC. The chain uses TRBV21-1 and TRBJ2-7; the table's D call, TRBD1, was not checked against the DNA. TRBV21-1 is a pseudogene locus. The CDR3 runs 19 residues.

This clonotype came up a few times. The V gene is TRBV3-1, the J gene TRBJ2-3, with a possible D match to TRBD1 (6 bases). The CDR3 totals 15 residues. Trimming took 7 bases from V and 2 from J, leaving 16 bases between them. Germline lookup yields CDR1 LGHDT and CDR2 YNNKEL (reference sequence). CDR3 nucleotides: TGTGCCAGCAATTCCCAGTCGGGACACACAGATACGCAGTATTTT. Encoded protein: CASNSQSGHTDTQYF.

This clonotype was counted many times. V usage is TRBV12-3 or TRBV12-4 and J usage is TRBJ1-4, with a possible D match to TRBD1 (5 bases). V was pared by 5 bases and J by 0 bases, with 16 bases between. There are 17 residues in the CDR3. CDR3 protein: CASSRRLTGPTNEKLFF. CDR3 nucleotides: TGTGCCAGCAGTCGCCGCCTCACAGGCCCAACTAATGAAAAACTGTTTTTT.

In this sample, this clonotype turned up many times. The chain combines TRBV28 with TRBJ1-2; 7 bases are a match to TRBD1. J lost 0 bases, V lost 6 bases, and 7 bases had no gene match. Germline V lookup: CDR1 MDHEN, CDR2 SYDVKM. The CDR3 totals 15 residues. CDR3 sequence reads: CASRGDSGSNYGYTF. Here the CDR3 DNA reads TGTGCCAGCAGGGGGGACAGCGGATCTAACTATGGCTACACCTTC.

The rearrangement links TRBV30 to TRBJ2-2, with TRBD2 matching 11 bases. The CDR3 loop spans 16 amino acids. Germline CDR1 GTSNPN, CDR2 SVGIG (reference sequence). Germline trimming cut 3 bases from V and 4 bases from J; bases unmatched to any gene: 7. CDR3 nucleotide sequence: TGTGCCTGGAGGCGGGGAACTAGCGGGGGCACCGGGGAGCTGTTTTTT. Encoded protein: CAWRRGTSGGTGELFF.

This clonotype was counted ten times or more. This chain connects TRBV20-1 to TRBJ1-6, with a possible D match to TRBD1 (6 bases). This CDR3 spans 14 amino acids. CDR1 DFQATT and CDR2 SNEGSKA come from the germline V gene (reference sequence). V was pared by 0 bases and J by 5 bases, with 8 bases between. CDR3 coding DNA: TGCAGTGCTAGAGAGCAGGGGAATAATTCACCCCTCCACTTT. Encoded protein: CSAREQGNNSPLHF.

J is TRBJ2-7 and V is TRBV6-2 or TRBV6-3, with TRBD2 identical over 8 bases. The CDR3 length is 14 residues. V gave up 6 bases and J gave up 0 bases; unmatched junction bases: 4. CDR1 MNHEY and CDR2 SVGEGT come from the germline V gene. CDR3 sequence: CASRVAGTSYEQYF. CDR3 DNA sequence: TGTGCCAGCAGGGTAGCGGGAACCTCCTACGAGCAGTACTTC.

This clonotype was found many times. V gene TRBV6-6 combines with J gene TRBJ2-7; D call uncertain. The germline V gene encodes CDR1 MNHNY and CDR2 SVGAGI (reference sequence). Trimming cost V 2 bases and J 6 bases, with 11 bases left between them. The CDR3 spans 13 residues. The CDR3, as DNA: TGTGCCAGCAGTTACGTCAACGCCCCCGAGCAGTACTTC. Translating it yields CASSYVNAPEQYF.

The table lists this clonotype with many counts. CDR3 residues: CASSVTGLDTDTQYF. In nucleotides, the CDR3 is TGTGCCAGCAGCGTGACAGGGCTCGACACAGATACGCAGTATTTT. The rearrangement uses TRBV7-9 and TRBJ2-3; 7 positions agree with TRBD1. The CDR3 is made up of 15 amino acids. The germline V gene has CDR1 SEHNR and CDR2 FQNEAQ (reference sequence). V was pared by 5 bases and J by 2 bases, with 7 bases of the junction left unmatched.

The chain uses TRBV4-3 and TRBJ2-7, with D unresolved. V lost 1 base, J lost 3 bases, and 13 bases lay in between. From germline, CDR1 is LGHNA and CDR2 YSLEER. The CDR3 consists of 15 residues. The CDR3 reads CASSQGTDGYYEQYF. Here the CDR3 DNA reads TGCGCCAGCAGCCAAGGAACTGACGGCTACTACGAGCAGTACTTC.

The chain is built from TRBV28 and TRBJ2-5, with D perhaps assigned TRBD1 or TRBD2 (5 bases each). CDR1 MDHEN and CDR2 SYDVKM come from the germline V gene. V lost 5 bases, J lost 4 bases, and 23 bases lay in between. The CDR3 contains 17 residues. CDR3 coding DNA: TGTGCCAGCAGTCCTCCCCCCGGGGCCCGCGGCACAGAGACCCAGTACTTC. Amino acid sequence: CASSPPPGARGTETQYF.

This clonotype appeared many times. The rearrangement links TRBV29-1 to TRBJ2-1; 7 nucleotides match TRBD2. Germline-derived CDR1 and CDR2 are SQVTM and ANQGSEA. V shed 5 bases, J shed 9 bases, and the junction held 13 bases outside the gene matches. CDR3 length equals 14 residues. The CDR3 coding sequence is TGCAGCGTTTTGGGCTGGACTAGAAACCGTGAGCAGTTCTTC. This sequence encodes CSVLGWTRNREQFF.

The chain recombines TRBV20-1 with TRBJ2-2, with 9 bases matching TRBD2. Unmatched junction bases numbered 4, after V lost 2 bases and J lost 0 bases. Germline V gives CDR1 DFQATT, CDR2 SNEGSKA (reference sequence). The CDR3 is made up of 16 amino acids. This CDR3 reads CSARLAGRANTGELFF. CDR3 coding DNA: TGCAGTGCTAGACTAGCGGGGCGCGCGAACACCGGGGAGCTGTTTTTT.

This clonotype was counted ten times or more. The chain recombines TRBV20-1 with TRBJ2-1; D ambiguous. The V end was cut by 0 bases, the J end by 7 bases, with 10 bases between. The CDR3 sequence is 13 residues long. In germline, CDR1 is DFQATT, CDR2 SNEGSKA (reference sequence). CDR3 residues: CSARDAAANEQFF. CDR3 sequence (DNA): TGCAGTGCTAGAGATGCAGCTGCAAATGAGCAGTTCTTC.

This clonotype was picked up many times. This sequence joins TRBV5-6 and TRBJ2-5; TRBD2 is a possible D gene (5 bases). The CDR3 is 14 amino acids. Germline CDR1 SGHDT, CDR2 YYEEEE. With 4 bases removed from V and 2 bases from J, the gap between germline ends came to 12 bases. CDR3 DNA sequence: TGTGCCAGCAGCGTCCCGGACTGGCAAGAGACCCAGTACTTC. Protein sequence: CASSVPDWQETQYF.